This TCR beta chain was captured in a study of T cell responses to AZD1222 COVID-19 vaccine. General study results and limits: With two AZD1222 doses given, Spike-specific TCR breadth and depth both rose. Among the donors, most were white British and more were female, and clonal diversity was possibly underestimated.

The data were produced by immunoSEQ multiplex PCR, yet TCRdb's version contains in-frame clones alone and is incomplete. This sample yields 75,000 to 100,000 clones, of which approximately 84% are seen a single time; less than 15% belongs to the top ten. As regards this clone: Its matching antigen is unknown.

The CDR3 loop spans 14 amino acids. Trimming took 0 bases from V and 6 from J, leaving 15 bases between them. Germline V gene lookup returns CDR1 GTSNPN and CDR2 SVGIG (reference sequence). The TCR sequence derives from an adult in good health. The sample in question was peripheral blood, obtained on day 0 of AZD1222 vaccination. V is TRBV30 and J is TRBJ2-7, with D perhaps matching TRBD2 (7 bases). In nucleotides, the CDR3 is TGTGCCTGGAGTGTGCCCCGGGGGGCCCGCGAGCAGTACTTC. It codes for CAWSVPRGAREQYF. Full variable domain (rest looked up from reference TRBV30 and TRBJ2-7): SQTIHQWPATLVQPVGSPLSLECTVEGTSNPNLYWYRQAAGRGLQLLFYSVGIGQISSEVPQNLSASRPQDRQFILSSKKLLLSDSGFYLCAWSVPRGAREQYFGPGTRLTVT.